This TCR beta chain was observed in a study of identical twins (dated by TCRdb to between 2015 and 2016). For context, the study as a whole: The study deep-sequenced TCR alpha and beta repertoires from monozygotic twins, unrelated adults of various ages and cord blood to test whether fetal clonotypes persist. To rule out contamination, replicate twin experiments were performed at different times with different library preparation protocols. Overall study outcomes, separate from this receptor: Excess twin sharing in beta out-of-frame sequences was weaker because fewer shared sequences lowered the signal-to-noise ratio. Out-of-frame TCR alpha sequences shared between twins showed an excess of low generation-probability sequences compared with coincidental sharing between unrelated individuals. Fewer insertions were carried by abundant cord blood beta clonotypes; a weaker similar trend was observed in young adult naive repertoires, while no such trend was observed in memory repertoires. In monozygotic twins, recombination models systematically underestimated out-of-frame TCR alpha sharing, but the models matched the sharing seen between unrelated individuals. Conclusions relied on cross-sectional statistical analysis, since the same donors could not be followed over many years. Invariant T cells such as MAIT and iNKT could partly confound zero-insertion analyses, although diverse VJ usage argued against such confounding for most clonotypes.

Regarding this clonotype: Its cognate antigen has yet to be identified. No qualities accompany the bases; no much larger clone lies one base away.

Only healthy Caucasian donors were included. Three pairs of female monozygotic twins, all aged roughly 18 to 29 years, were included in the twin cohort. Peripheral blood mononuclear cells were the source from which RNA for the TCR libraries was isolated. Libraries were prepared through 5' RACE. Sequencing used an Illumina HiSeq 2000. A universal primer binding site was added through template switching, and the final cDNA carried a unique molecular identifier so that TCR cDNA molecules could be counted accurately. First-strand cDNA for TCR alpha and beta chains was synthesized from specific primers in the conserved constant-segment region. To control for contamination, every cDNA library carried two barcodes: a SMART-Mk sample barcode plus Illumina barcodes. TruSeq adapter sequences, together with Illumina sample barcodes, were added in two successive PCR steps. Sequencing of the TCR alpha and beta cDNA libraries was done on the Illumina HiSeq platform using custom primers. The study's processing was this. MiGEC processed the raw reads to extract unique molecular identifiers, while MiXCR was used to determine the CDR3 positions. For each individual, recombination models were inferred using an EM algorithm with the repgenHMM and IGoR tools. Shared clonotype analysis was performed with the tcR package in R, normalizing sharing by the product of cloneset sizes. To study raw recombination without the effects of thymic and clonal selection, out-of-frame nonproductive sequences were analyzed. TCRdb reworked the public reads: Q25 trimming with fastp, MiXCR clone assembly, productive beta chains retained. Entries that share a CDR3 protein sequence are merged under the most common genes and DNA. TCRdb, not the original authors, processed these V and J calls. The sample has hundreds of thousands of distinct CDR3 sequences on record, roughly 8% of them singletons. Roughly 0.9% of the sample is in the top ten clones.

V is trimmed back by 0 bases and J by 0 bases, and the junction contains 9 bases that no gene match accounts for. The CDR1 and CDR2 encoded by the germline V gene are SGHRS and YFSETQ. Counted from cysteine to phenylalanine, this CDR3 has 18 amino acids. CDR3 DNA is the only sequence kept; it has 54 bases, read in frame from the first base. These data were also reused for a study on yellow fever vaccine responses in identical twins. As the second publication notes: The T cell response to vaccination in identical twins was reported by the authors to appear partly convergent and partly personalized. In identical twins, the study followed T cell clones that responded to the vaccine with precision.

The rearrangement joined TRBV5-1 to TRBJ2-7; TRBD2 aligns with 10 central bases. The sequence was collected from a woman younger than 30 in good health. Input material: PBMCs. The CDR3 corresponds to CASSLAASGGRFSYEQYF. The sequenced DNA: TGCGCCAGCAGCTTGGCCGCTAGCGGGGGCCGGTTCTCCTACGAGCAGTACTTC.